This T cell receptor beta chain was documented in a study of CD8+ T cells in alopecia areata (dated by TCRdb to between 2018 and 2020). About the investigation overall: The treated patients, all with moderate-to-severe alopecia areata, were enrolled in an open-label pilot trial of oral tofacitinib given at 5 to 10 mg twice daily. Tofacitinib was given for 6 to 18 months, followed by 6 months of follow-up off drug to assess delayed response and recurrence. The study used high-throughput TCRbeta sequencing to examine T cell clonal expansion in alopecia areata, in both the C3H/HeJ mouse model and human patients. Scalp tissue and sorted CD4+ and CD8+ peripheral blood T cells from patchy and totalis/universalis alopecia areata patients and from healthy controls were covered by human TCRbeta sequencing. Patients on tofacitinib were biopsied at baseline and after 4 and 24 weeks of treatment, and several of the patients also had a later scalp biopsy. Scalp clonality was compared across normal scalp (n=4), patchy alopecia areata scalp (n=8), and alopecia totalis/universalis scalp (n=8). RNA came from the PAXgene miRNA kit for fixed scalp, the miRNeasy kit for PBMCs, and the RNeasy kit for mouse skin. immunoSEQ multiplex PCR using 35 Vbeta forward primers and 13 Jbeta reverse primers was used to amplify TCRbeta CDR3 regions. The paper as a whole reports these results and caveats: Higher clonality and more expanded CD8+ clones were observed in lesional scalp than in normal scalp, particularly in alopecia totalis/universalis, a finding suggestive of antigenic drive. TCR sequences shared between patients were less clear than in mice, possibly partly because of HLA diversity in the patient population. Scalp TCR repertoire analysis is complicated because resident alphabeta T cells in normal human skin are also sequenced, whereas mouse skin is dominated by gammadelta T cells.

Lesional scalp punch biopsies and peripheral blood were obtained from alopecia areata patients. After PBMCs were isolated by density centrifugation and stained for CD3, CD4 and CD8, a FACSAria was used to sort CD4+ and CD8+ T cells. The library was obtained by the immunoSEQ multiplex PCR assay. RNA was extracted from all samples and reverse transcribed into cDNA, which served as template for TCR sequencing. First-strand cDNA was synthesized with SuperScript III using a 2:1 mix of oligo-dT and random hexamers. Amplification bias was assessed with a synthetic immune receptor repertoire, and residual bias was removed computationally. In the source study's methods: Raw reads were preprocessed to remove errors, and CDR3 was defined according to IMGT conventions as the region from the conserved cysteine to phenylalanine. To get clonality, Shannon entropy was normalized by log2 of the number of productive unique TCRs and the result was subtracted from 1. Whether scalp clones were CD4 or CD8 was inferred by matching scalp TCRbeta sequences against CD4 and CD8 repertoires sorted from blood. In TCRdb, the immuneACCESS table is reduced to in-frame sequences with V and J assigned. These tables do not hold every clone; where another copy was compared, an unresolved V gene accounts for under half, and the others remain unexplained. V and J calls and clone size are copied from that table; D and trimming were computed from the DNA. Recorded for this sample are about 91,000 clones; roughly two fifths of them occurred a single time. Of the sample, roughly 0.79% is held by the ten largest clones.

The germline V gene supplies CDR1 SGHRS and CDR2 YFSETQ. At the junction V is shortened by 0 bases and J by 4 bases; bases outside the gene matches: 3. Spanning cysteine to phenylalanine, the CDR3 consists of 16 amino acids. The kept DNA is CDR3 alone, 48 bases in frame from the first base. This clone was seen many times. Its cognate antigen has yet to be identified. It has no much larger one-base neighbor in the sample; base qualities were not kept. This sequence was found in a human donor with alopecia areata. Sequencing was performed on CD4+ T cells sorted from blood. Recombination connected TRBV5-1 to TRBJ2-1; 11 bases in between match TRBD1. Here is the DNA: TGCGCCAGCAGCTTGGCTGGGACAGGGGGTTACAATGAGCAGTTCTTC. The translation is CASSLAGTGGYNEQFF.